These T cell receptor beta chains were read from a single sample in a study of cytomegalovirus exposure and HLA in healthy donors. The method was immunoSEQ multiplex PCR; TCRdb's version includes in-frame clones alone and lacks a portion of them. The data show some 130,000 clones, roughly two thirds seen once. The specimen was PBMCs. These receptor sequences come from a man aged 25-45 years in good health and CMV-seropositive. CDR3s include the opening cysteine and the closing phenylalanine or tryptophan. The order of the fields is clone size, J gene, V gene, D gene, CDR3 DNA, CDR3 protein. The D gene is left open where the match is weak. Rows give clone size only sometimes, using once, few, many, or a class for an expanded clone.

.,TRBJ2-1,TRBV7-8,TRBD1,TGTGCCAGCAGCTTGGACAGGTCCTCCTACAATGAGCAGTTCTTC,CASSLDRSSYNEQFF
.,TRBJ2-1,TRBV6-1,TRBD1,TGTGCCAGCAGTGCTTGGGGACAGGGATACAATGAGCAGTTCTTC,CASSAWGQGYNEQFF
few,TRBJ2-5,TRBV4-1,.,TGCGCCAGCAGTCGGGGGTCCCAAGAGACCCAGTACTTC,CASSRGSQETQYF
.,TRBJ1-2,TRBV5-1,TRBD1,TGCGCCAGCAGCTTAGTCCGGGACAGGATGACGAGCTACACCTTC,CASSLVRDRMTSYTF
once,TRBJ1-1,TRBV5-1,TRBD1,TGCGCCAGCGGAAGACAGGGCGGACAGAACACTGAAGCTTTCTTT,CASGRQGGQNTEAFF
.,TRBJ2-7,TRBV21-1,.,TGTGCCAGCAGCTCAAAGCGGCTAGCGGGAGCCTTCGAGCAGTACTTC,CASSSKRLAGAFEQYF
.,TRBJ2-2,TRBV18,.,TGTGCCAGCTCACCCGGGATCATCGGGGAGCTGTTTTTT,CASSPGIIGELFF
.,TRBJ2-7,TRBV9,TRBD1,TGTGCCAGCAGCGACGGGACAGCATCGGGTGGGCAGTACTTC,CASSDGTASGGQYF
.,TRBJ2-5,TRBV5-4,TRBD2,TGTGCCGGCGGGGTAGCGGGAGGATTGGAGACCCAGTACTTC,CAGGVAGGLETQYF
few,TRBJ2-2,TRBV7-9,TRBD1,TGTGCCAGCAGCTTTACCGGGACAGGGTTAACCGGGGAGCTGTTTTTT,CASSFTGTGLTGELFF
.,TRBJ2-5,TRBV5-8,.,TGTGCCAACCAGGGGTTAGGAGAGACCCAGTACTTC,CANQGLGETQYF
few,TRBJ1-4,TRBV10-3,.,TGTGCCATCAGTAAAAGTGGACGGGGTGAAAAACTGTTTTTT,CAISKSGRGEKLFF
.,TRBJ2-3,TRBV5-8,.,TGTGCCAGCAGCCTCCTAGGAGGCACAGATACGCAGTATTTT,CASSLLGGTDTQYF
.,TRBJ2-7,TRBV18,.,TGTGCCAGCTCACCAGGTCGGGAGAAGCATGAGCAGTACTTC,CASSPGREKHEQYF
.,TRBJ1-1,TRBV7-8,.,TGTGCCAGCAGCTTGGTATCAGGGACTGAAGCTTTCTTT,CASSLVSGTEAFF
.,TRBJ1-1,TRBV9,TRBD1,TGTGCCAGCAGCCCAGAGGGGGCGCCTGTTTACACTGAAGCTTTCTTT,CASSPEGAPVYTEAFF
.,TRBJ2-7,TRBV9,.,TGTGCCAGCAGCGTAGGACTAGGGTACGAGCAGTACTTC,CASSVGLGYEQYF
few,TRBJ2-5,TRBV14,.,TGTGCCAGCAGCCAAGATCGGGGAGGTTTTGAAGAGACCCAGTACTTC,CASSQDRGGFEETQYF
.,TRBJ2-5,TRBV5-6,TRBD1,TGTGCCAGCAGCCCGGGGACAGGGATACAAGAGACCCAGTACTTC,CASSPGTGIQETQYF
.,TRBJ2-1,TRBV6-5,.,TGTGCCAGCATCAGACGACTAGGAGATGAGCAGTTCTTC,CASIRRLGDEQFF
once,TRBJ2-2,TRBV9,TRBD2,TGTGCCAGCAGCGAATCCGGGACTAGCGTTCCAGCCGGGGAGCTGTTTTTT,CASSESGTSVPAGELFF
few,TRBJ2-7,TRBV19,TRBD2,TGTGCCAGTAGTAAGGAGCGGGGGAGGCACGAGCAGTACTTC,CASSKERGRHEQYF
.,TRBJ1-4,TRBV25-1,TRBD1,TGTGCCAGCAGCCGATCGGACAGGGAGAGTGAAAAACTGTTTTTT,CASSRSDRESEKLFF
.,TRBJ1-1,TRBV6-6,.,TGTGCCAGCAGGGGAGAAATGGCCATTCTCACTGAAGCTTTCTTT,CASRGEMAILTEAFF
once,TRBJ1-4,TRBV5-1,.,TGCGCCAGCAGCATAACGAAGACAGCAACTAATGAAAAACTGTTTTTT,CASSITKTATNEKLFF
.,TRBJ2-1,TRBV19,.,TGTGCCAGTATGTATTCAGGGGTTTGGGACAATGAGCAGTTCTTC,CASMYSGVWDNEQFF
once,TRBJ2-3,TRBV25-1,.,TGTGCCAGCAGTGCACTAACTAGGCAAGATACGCAGTATTTT,CASSALTRQDTQYF
.,TRBJ1-2,TRBV6-6,TRBD1,TGTGCCAGCTCGTGGACAGGGACCTATGGCTACACCTTC,CASSWTGTYGYTF
.,TRBJ2-5,TRBV5-1,.,TGCGCCAGCAGCCCCGGGACTGGAGCGGAGACCCAGTACTTC,CASSPGTGAETQYF
.,TRBJ2-4,TRBV10-3,.,TGTGCCATCAGTGACCGGACTCCGGGCAAAAACATTCAGTACTTC,CAISDRTPGKNIQYF
.,TRBJ1-5,TRBV10-3,.,TGTGCCACCGGCTTGGCAGGTTCTTCTCAGCCCCAGCATTTT,CATGLAGSSQPQHF
.,TRBJ2-5,TRBV5-1,.,TGCGCCAGCAGCAAAGGAATCGGGATTTATCAAGAGACCCAGTACTTC,CASSKGIGIYQETQYF
.,TRBJ2-1,TRBV4-2,.,TGTGCCAGCAGCCAAGATGAATCGCTAGCGCACAATGAGCAGTTCTTC,CASSQDESLAHNEQFF
.,TRBJ1-5,TRBV15,.,TGTGCCACCAGCTCCCGAGGGGGATATAGCAATCAGCCCCAGCATTTT,CATSSRGGYSNQPQHF
.,TRBJ1-2,TRBV6-5,.,TGTGCCAGCAGTCAACAGAGATATGGCTACACCTTC,CASSQQRYGYTF
.,TRBJ1-5,TRBV29-1,.,TGCAGCGTTTCTTGGCTCAGCAATCAGCCCCAGCATTTT,CSVSWLSNQPQHF
.,TRBJ2-1,TRBV4-2,.,TGTGCCAGCAGCCAAGAGCCCAGTGAGCAGTTCTTC,CASSQEPSEQFF
.,TRBJ2-5,TRBV5-4,TRBD2,TGTGCCAGCAGCTTGGGACTAGCGGGAGGGAGTTGGGCAGAGACCCAGTACTTC,CASSLGLAGGSWAETQYF
.,TRBJ2-2,TRBV11-2,.,TGTGCCAGCAGCTGGACAAGGGGGAGCACCGGGGAGCTGTTTTTT,CASSWTRGSTGELFF
.,TRBJ2-5,TRBV19,.,TGTGCCAGTAGTAGAGCCGGGACAAAGGCAGAGACCCAGTACTTC,CASSRAGTKAETQYF
few,TRBJ2-5,TRBV4-1,.,TGCGCCAGCAGCCCCCGGGACAAACTCCAAGAGACCCAGTACTTC,CASSPRDKLQETQYF
.,TRBJ1-2,TRBV2,TRBD1,TGTGCCAGCAGCGACCTAGGGGGCGAGGGTGGCTACACCTTC,CASSDLGGEGGYTF